This is a list of T cell receptor beta chains from one sample in a study of T-cell reconstitution after alpha-beta-depleted transplantation in children. Each CDR3 protein gets one entry after TCRdb re-called the PCR reads with MiXCR. The sample has about 200,000 distinct CDR3 sequences; approximately 6.9% are singletons. The sample here was PBMCs, taken before TCRalphabeta/CD19-depleted stem cell transplant. Source of these receptors: a boy between 2 and 15 years old with acute lymphoblastic leukemia, due to receive a stem cell transplant. Each CDR3 is given with its conserved first and last residue. A D gene is named only where the DNA matches it firmly.

V gene	J gene	D gene	CDR3 protein
TRBV20-1	TRBJ2-3	TRBD2	CSATGTSGTQGDTQYF
TRBV5-1	TRBJ2-5	NA	CASSLKQGQETQYF
TRBV7-9	TRBJ2-1	NA	CASSHSRAAGNEQFF
TRBV27	TRBJ2-3	NA	CASSPLFPDTQYF
TRBV6-2/TRBV6-3	TRBJ2-3	NA	CASSNALGDTQYF
TRBV28	TRBJ1-4	NA	CASSPPGRVGSEKLFF
TRBV7-9	TRBJ1-5	NA	CASSLGQSPPQPQHF
TRBV5-1	TRBJ1-1	TRBD1	CASSLVRTGVSDTEAFF
TRBV11-1	TRBJ2-7	TRBD1	CASSFVGQGFYEQYF
TRBV6-5	TRBJ2-1	TRBD2	CASSYSRLAGPYNEQFF
TRBV28	TRBJ2-2	TRBD1	CASSLHDRGIDTGELFF
TRBV12-3/TRBV12-4	TRBJ1-2	NA	CASSNPGRPDQGYTF
TRBV2	TRBJ2-3	TRBD2	CASLAGRGDTQYF
TRBV12-3/TRBV12-4	TRBJ2-7	NA	CASSFGSTYEQYF
TRBV7-8	TRBJ1-5	NA	CASSVIQGDQPQHF
TRBV7-2	TRBJ2-7	NA	CASSFYGAPYEQYF
TRBV11-2	TRBJ2-3	TRBD2	CASSWQSSGRTDTQYF
TRBV10-3	TRBJ2-7	TRBD1	CAISEGQGWDEQYF
TRBV2	TRBJ2-7	NA	CASSLGGTLRYEQYF
TRBV5-1	TRBJ1-2	NA	CASSYSGRGYTF
TRBV20-1	TRBJ2-3	NA	CSAGQGRSDTQYF
TRBV20-1	TRBJ2-7	TRBD2	CSARGEGEQYF
TRBV7-8	TRBJ2-1	NA	CASSLNSLAGEQFF
TRBV20-1	TRBJ2-1	NA	CSATTDYNSYNEQFF
TRBV5-5	TRBJ2-7	TRBD2	CASSPRGAPTGEQYF
TRBV14	TRBJ1-5	NA	CASSPTGTGQPQHF
TRBV6-2/TRBV6-3	TRBJ2-2	NA	CASSPRRSAGTGELFF
TRBV7-2	TRBJ2-2	TRBD2	CASSLGGVTGELFF
TRBV28	TRBJ2-7	TRBD2	CASSSSRTSGSSYEQYF